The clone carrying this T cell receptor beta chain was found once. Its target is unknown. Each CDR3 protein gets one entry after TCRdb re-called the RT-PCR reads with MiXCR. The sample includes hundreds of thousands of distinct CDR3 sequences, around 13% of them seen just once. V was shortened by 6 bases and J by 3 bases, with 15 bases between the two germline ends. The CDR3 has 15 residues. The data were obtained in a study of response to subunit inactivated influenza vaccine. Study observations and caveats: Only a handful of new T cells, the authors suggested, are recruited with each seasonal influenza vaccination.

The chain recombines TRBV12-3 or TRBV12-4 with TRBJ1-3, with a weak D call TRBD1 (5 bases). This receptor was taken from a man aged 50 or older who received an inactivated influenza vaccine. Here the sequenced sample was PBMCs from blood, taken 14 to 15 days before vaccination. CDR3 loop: CASRGSGAGGNTIYF. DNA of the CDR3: TGTGCCAGCAGGGGTTCTGGGGCGGGTGGAAACACCATATATTTT.